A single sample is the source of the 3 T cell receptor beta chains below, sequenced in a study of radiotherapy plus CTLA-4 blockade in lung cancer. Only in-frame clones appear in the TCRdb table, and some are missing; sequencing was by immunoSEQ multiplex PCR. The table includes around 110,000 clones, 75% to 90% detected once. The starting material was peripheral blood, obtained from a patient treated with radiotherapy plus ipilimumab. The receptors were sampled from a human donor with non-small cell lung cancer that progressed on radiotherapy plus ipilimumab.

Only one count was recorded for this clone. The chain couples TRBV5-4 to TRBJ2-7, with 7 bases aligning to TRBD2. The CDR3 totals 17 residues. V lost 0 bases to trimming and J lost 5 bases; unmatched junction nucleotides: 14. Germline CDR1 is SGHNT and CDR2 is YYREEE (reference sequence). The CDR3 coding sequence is TGTGCCAGCAGCTTGGGGACTAGGACTTTCGCTTGGCACGAGCAGTACTTC. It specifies CASSLGTRTFAWHEQYF.

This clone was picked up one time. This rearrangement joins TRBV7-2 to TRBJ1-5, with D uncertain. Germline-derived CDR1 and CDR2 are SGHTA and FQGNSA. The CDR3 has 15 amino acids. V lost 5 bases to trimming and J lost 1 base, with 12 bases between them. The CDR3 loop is CASSLGSGSNQPQHF. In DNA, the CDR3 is TGTGCCAGCAGCCTGGGATCGGGGAGCAATCAGCCCCAGCATTTT.

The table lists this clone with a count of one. The CDR3 is CASSFASGDTQYF. As DNA, the CDR3 is TGTGCCAGCAGTTTTGCTAGCGGCGATACGCAGTATTTT. The chain uses TRBV6-9 and TRBJ2-3; 7 nucleotides agree with TRBD2. Trimming removed 4 bases from V and 6 bases from J; junction bases left unmatched: 4. Germline assignment: CDR1 MNHGY and CDR2 SVAAGI. The CDR3 sequence is 13 residues long.